Listed below are T cell receptor beta chains from one sample, sequenced in a study of blood T cell repertoires in COVID-19. Profiling relied on immunoSEQ multiplex PCR, and the TCRdb table lists in-frame clones only, not all of them. The sample consists of 410,000 or so clones, around 91% of them appearing once. Source material: peripheral blood. Every receptor here comes from a woman aged 35 to 49 with COVID-19, enrolled during active disease. Both conserved end residues are trimmed from each CDR3.

TRBV28,TRBJ1-2,ASSLAVGQAFHYGYT
TRBV6-5,TRBJ1-1,ASSYSTGNTEAF
TRBV3-1/TRBV3-2,TRBJ1-4,ASSWAFTQEKLF
TRBV9,TRBJ2-4,ASSATGGKNIQY
TRBV12-3/TRBV12-4,TRBJ1-1,ASRDQGNTEAF
TRBV29-1,TRBJ2-1,SVDTGWGEQF
TRBV12-3/TRBV12-4,TRBJ1-2,ASSSDRAYGYT
TRBV5-1,TRBJ2-7,ASSTGGNYEQY
TRBV6-5,TRBJ2-5,ASSPTGIRPETQY
TRBV27,TRBJ2-7,ASSLKFGGVSSYEQY
TRBV6-2/TRBV6-3,TRBJ1-5,ASSYTGTGGSNQPQH
TRBV7-3,TRBJ1-1,ASSIQGNTEAF
TRBV7-6,TRBJ2-5,ASSSPQGAQETQY
TRBV3-1/TRBV3-2,TRBJ1-5,ASSPTFEQPQH
TRBV19,TRBJ1-2,ASSIGVRDRGNYGYT
TRBV6-1,TRBJ1-3,ASSELGPTSGNTIY
TRBV7-8,TRBJ1-1,ASSLFGQRYEAF
TRBV4-3,TRBJ1-2,ASSRTPGHGGGYT
TRBV29-1,TRBJ1-1,SVPWKTGEAF
TRBV20-1,TRBJ1-2,SAPSYGYT
TRBV29-1,TRBJ2-1,SVLAPDYNEQF
TRBV11-1,TRBJ1-4,ASSFGYSLNEKLF
TRBV6-1,TRBJ2-7,ASSDPGQGREQY
TRBV11-3,TRBJ2-2,ASSLGGGTGELF
TRBV9,TRBJ1-4,ASSAYGQGEKLF
TRBV29-1,TRBJ2-4,SGSFWGRENIQY
TRBV29-1,TRBJ2-7,SVGMTSTYEQY
TRBV6-2/TRBV6-3,TRBJ2-3,ASSRPNAGSSTDTQY
TRBV2,TRBJ1-4,ASSEVRGALEKLF